This is a list of T cell receptor beta chains from one sample in a study of blood T cells in healthy people across ages. TCRdb ran MiXCR on the 5' RACE reads and lists one entry per CDR3 protein. The table records about 1 million distinct CDR3 sequences, 25% of them present only once. The same sample was also used in a study of T cells of mothers and their children.

Sequenced input: blood. Every receptor here comes from a girl aged 2-10 years in good health. Both conserved end residues are part of each CDR3. D genes are given only for firm matches. The size of a clone is reported for some rows only, either as once, few or many, or as a class for expanded clones.

d_call: .; v_call: TRBV28; clone_size: .; j_call: TRBJ2-1; cdr3_nt: TGTGCCAGCAGTGATACGGGACACTTATACGAGCAGCACTTC; cdr3_aa: CASSDTGHLYEQHF
d_call: .; v_call: TRBV4-3; clone_size: few; j_call: TRBJ2-7; cdr3_nt: TGCGCCAGCAGCCAAGATGACGACGGCTCCTACGAGCAGTACTTC; cdr3_aa: CASSQDDDGSYEQYF
d_call: TRBD2; v_call: TRBV20-1; clone_size: .; j_call: TRBJ2-1; cdr3_nt: TGCAGTGCCGACGGACTAGCGGCCTCCTACAATGAGCAGTTCTTC; cdr3_aa: CSADGLAASYNEQFF
d_call: TRBD1; v_call: TRBV20-1; clone_size: .; j_call: TRBJ1-2; cdr3_nt: TGCAGTGCTAGGGACAGGGGGTATGGCTACACCTTC; cdr3_aa: CSARDRGYGYTF
d_call: .; v_call: TRBV12-3/TRBV12-4; clone_size: few; j_call: TRBJ1-3; cdr3_nt: TGTGCCAGCAGTTTTGGTTTGGAAGGCAGAAACACCATATATTTT; cdr3_aa: CASSFGLEGRNTIYF
d_call: .; v_call: TRBV4-3; clone_size: .; j_call: TRBJ2-6; cdr3_nt: TGCGCCAGCAGCCAGACTGGGGCCAACGTCCTGACTTTC; cdr3_aa: CASSQTGANVLTF
d_call: .; v_call: TRBV27; clone_size: few; j_call: TRBJ2-1; cdr3_nt: TGTGCCAGCAGTTTTGGGCAGAGCTACAATGAGCAGTTCTTC; cdr3_aa: CASSFGQSYNEQFF
d_call: TRBD2; v_call: TRBV9; clone_size: many; j_call: TRBJ2-7; cdr3_nt: TGTGCCAGCAGCGTAGAGGCGGCTAGCGGGTACGAGCAGTACTTC; cdr3_aa: CASSVEAASGYEQYF
d_call: .; v_call: TRBV4-3; clone_size: few; j_call: TRBJ2-1; cdr3_nt: TGCGCCAGCAGCCTCAGGCGTCAGCTTTACAATGAGCAGTTCTTC; cdr3_aa: CASSLRRQLYNEQFF
d_call: .; v_call: TRBV7-2; clone_size: few; j_call: TRBJ1-1; cdr3_nt: TGTGCCAGCAGCCCACAGGCGGGCACTGAAGCTTTCTTT; cdr3_aa: CASSPQAGTEAFF
d_call: TRBD2; v_call: TRBV11-3; clone_size: .; j_call: TRBJ2-1; cdr3_nt: TGTGCCAGCAGCCCAGCGGGGCTAGCGGGGGGAGGTGAGCAGTTCTTC; cdr3_aa: CASSPAGLAGGGEQFF
d_call: .; v_call: TRBV18; clone_size: once; j_call: TRBJ1-1; cdr3_nt: TGTGCCAGCTCAGGGGAAATGGCTGAAGCTTTCTTT; cdr3_aa: CASSGEMAEAFF
d_call: .; v_call: TRBV12-3/TRBV12-4; clone_size: .; j_call: TRBJ2-7; cdr3_nt: TGTGCCAGCAGACCCGGGGCCATGTACGAGCAGTACTTC; cdr3_aa: CASRPGAMYEQYF
d_call: TRBD2; v_call: TRBV10-3; clone_size: .; j_call: TRBJ2-1; cdr3_nt: TGTGCCGCCCTAGCGGGGAACAGCTCCTACAATGAGCAGTTCTTC; cdr3_aa: CAALAGNSSYNEQFF
d_call: TRBD2; v_call: TRBV5-1; clone_size: .; j_call: TRBJ2-7; cdr3_nt: TGCGCCAGCAGCTCCAACCGGGACTACTCCTACGAGCAGTACTTC; cdr3_aa: CASSSNRDYSYEQYF
d_call: .; v_call: TRBV4-3; clone_size: many; j_call: TRBJ2-1; cdr3_nt: TGCGCCAGCAGCCAAGGGGCGGGTGAGCAGTTCTTC; cdr3_aa: CASSQGAGEQFF
d_call: .; v_call: TRBV20-1; clone_size: .; j_call: TRBJ2-1; cdr3_nt: TGCAGTGCCCTTCTAGTGGGGAAGGACAATGAGCAGTTCTTC; cdr3_aa: CSALLVGKDNEQFF
d_call: .; v_call: TRBV29-1; clone_size: few; j_call: TRBJ2-7; cdr3_nt: TGCAGCGTTGAAAGAGGGAACTCCTACGAGCAGTACTTC; cdr3_aa: CSVERGNSYEQYF
d_call: TRBD1; v_call: TRBV29-1; clone_size: .; j_call: TRBJ1-1; cdr3_nt: TGCAGCGTTCTACAGGGGGGGTATACTGAAGCTTTCTTT; cdr3_aa: CSVLQGGYTEAFF
d_call: .; v_call: TRBV27; clone_size: few; j_call: TRBJ1-5; cdr3_nt: TGTGCCAGCGGAGGGAGGGATAGCAATCAGCCCCAGCATTTT; cdr3_aa: CASGGRDSNQPQHF
d_call: .; v_call: TRBV20-1; clone_size: .; j_call: TRBJ2-1; cdr3_nt: TGCAGTGCTAGAGAAAGCGGGCGGTACAATGAGCAGTTCTTC; cdr3_aa: CSARESGRYNEQFF
d_call: TRBD2; v_call: TRBV27; clone_size: few; j_call: TRBJ2-2; cdr3_nt: TGTGCCAGCAGTTTACGGGGGGTTACCGGGGAGCTGTTTTTT; cdr3_aa: CASSLRGVTGELFF
d_call: TRBD2; v_call: TRBV14; clone_size: .; j_call: TRBJ2-7; cdr3_nt: TGTGCCAGCAGCCAGACGGGACTAGCCGGATACGAGCAGTACTTC; cdr3_aa: CASSQTGLAGYEQYF